This T cell receptor beta chain was identified during a study of OX40 agonist ivuxolimab in advanced cancers. At the level of the study: Of the participants, more than 35% had some prior anti-PD-1, anti-PD-L1 or anti-CTLA-4 therapy, which was allowed.

The data were produced by immunoSEQ multiplex PCR, yet TCRdb's version contains in-frame clones alone and is incomplete. The data show some 73,000 clones, approximately 83% seen once. Autoimmune disease history or systemic immunosuppression excluded patients. This receptor was identified in an adult with an advanced solid tumor such as melanoma, head and neck, liver or kidney cancer. Material: CD4+ or CD8+ T cells sorted from blood, obtained in a trial of the OX40 agonist ivuxolimab.

In DNA form, the CDR3 reads TGTGCCAGCACCACAGGGGATAGGGGCTACACCTTC. Amino acid sequence: CASTTGDRGYTF. V gene TRBV6-6 combines with J gene TRBJ1-2, with 7 nucleotides matching TRBD1. The germline V gene encodes CDR1 MNHNY and CDR2 SVGAGI (reference sequence). V dropped 7 bases and J dropped 8; count of bases not matched to a gene: 7. The CDR3 contains 12 residues.